This T cell receptor beta chain was retrieved from a study of T cell changes during pregnancy in multiple sclerosis. Here immunoSEQ multiplex PCR was the method, and the copy in TCRdb shows in-frame clones only, minus some. The table records 70,000 to 95,000 clones, 94% of them present only once. The CDR3 runs 15 residues. Germline values: CDR1 KGHSH, CDR2 LQKENI. V was pared by 6 bases and J by 5 bases, with 9 bases of the junction left unmatched. The genes are TRBV18 and TRBJ1-5; TRBD1 matches 8 bases. This TCR was sampled from a female donor with multiple sclerosis, enrolled in a pregnancy study. Source: peripheral blood, taken in the third trimester of pregnancy. The CDR3 nucleotides are TGTGCCAGCTCCCAAGGGACAGGCAATCATCAGCCCCAGCATTTT. This codes for CASSQGTGNHQPQHF.